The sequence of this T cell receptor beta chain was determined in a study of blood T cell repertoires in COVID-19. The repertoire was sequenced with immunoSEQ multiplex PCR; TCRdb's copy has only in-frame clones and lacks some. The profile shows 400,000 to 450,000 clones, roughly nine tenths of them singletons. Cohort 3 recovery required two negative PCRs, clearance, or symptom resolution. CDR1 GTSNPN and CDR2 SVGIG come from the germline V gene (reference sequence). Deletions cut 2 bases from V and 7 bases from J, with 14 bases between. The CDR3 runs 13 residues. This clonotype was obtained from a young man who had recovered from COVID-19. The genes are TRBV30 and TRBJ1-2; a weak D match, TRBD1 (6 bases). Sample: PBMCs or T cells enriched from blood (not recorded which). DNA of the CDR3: TGTGCCTGGAGTAACACAGGGTTGGGTGGCTACACCTTC. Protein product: CAWSNTGLGGYTF.